The 3 T cell receptor beta chains listed next were all sequenced from one sample in a study of blood T cell repertoires in COVID-19. Profiled with immunoSEQ multiplex PCR; TCRdb holds only in-frame clones, not every one. The table lists hundreds of thousands of clones, 85% of them singletons. Input material: peripheral blood. Receptors originate from a woman in her late teens or twenties with acute or convalescent COVID-19.

CDR3 DNA sequence: TGTGCCAGCAGCCTATACAGGGGATACTACACCTTC. The encoded protein is CASSLYRGYYTF. V usage is TRBV5-4 and J usage is TRBJ1-2, with 7 bases aligning to TRBD1. The CDR3 spans 12 residues. The germline V gene has CDR1 SGHNT and CDR2 YYREEE (reference sequence). The V segment lost 4 bases and the J segment 10 bases; nucleotides outside the gene matches: 7.

The chain links TRBV6-1 to TRBJ1-5, with D hard to call. V lost 1 base to trimming and J lost 6 bases, with 10 bases between them. This CDR3 comprises 14 residues. Germline lookup yields CDR1 MNHNS and CDR2 SASEGT. This CDR3 reads CASSEVAGSQPQHF. The CDR3 DNA follows: TGTGCCAGCAGTGAAGTCGCGGGGAGTCAGCCCCAGCATTTT.

The J gene is TRBJ1-1, the V gene TRBV12-5; D is unclear. The V end was cut by 7 bases, the J end by 6 bases, with 12 bases between. In germline, CDR1 is LGHNT, CDR2 FRNRAP. The CDR3 has 12 amino acids. Here the CDR3 DNA reads TGTGCTAGTGCCTTCGGGATTTCTGAAGCTTTCTTT. This sequence encodes CASAFGISEAFF. Full variable domain (outside the CDR3, taken from reference TRBV12-5 and TRBJ1-1): DARVTQTPRHKVTEMGQEVTMRCQPILGHNTVFWYRQTMMQGLELLAYFRNRAPLDDSGMPKDRFSAEMPDATLATLKIQPSEPRDSAVYFCASAFGISEAFFGQGTRLTVV.